The clone carrying this T cell receptor (beta chain) was seen ten or more times. These data are taken from a study of T cell repertoires in cytomegalovirus infection. TCRdb fed the reads into MiXCR, producing one record per CDR3 protein. The data contain roughly 500,000 distinct CDR3 sequences, roughly 12% of them singletons. This CDR3 is 17 amino acids long. The germline CDR1 and CDR2 sequences are MDHEN and SYDVKM. Trimming removed 3 bases from V and 5 bases from J, with 19 bases in between. This sequence was found in a human donor in good health (CMV status not recorded). Some clones in this sample may be carry-over from other donors' samples. The sequencing sample was made of PBMCs. This chain links TRBV28 with TRBJ2-2; possible D gene TRBD2, 5 bases. The DNA for the CDR3 is TGTGCCAGCAGTTTTGTTAAAATCGACCGGGAAACCGGGGAGCTGTTTTTT. Residues: CASSFVKIDRETGELFF.